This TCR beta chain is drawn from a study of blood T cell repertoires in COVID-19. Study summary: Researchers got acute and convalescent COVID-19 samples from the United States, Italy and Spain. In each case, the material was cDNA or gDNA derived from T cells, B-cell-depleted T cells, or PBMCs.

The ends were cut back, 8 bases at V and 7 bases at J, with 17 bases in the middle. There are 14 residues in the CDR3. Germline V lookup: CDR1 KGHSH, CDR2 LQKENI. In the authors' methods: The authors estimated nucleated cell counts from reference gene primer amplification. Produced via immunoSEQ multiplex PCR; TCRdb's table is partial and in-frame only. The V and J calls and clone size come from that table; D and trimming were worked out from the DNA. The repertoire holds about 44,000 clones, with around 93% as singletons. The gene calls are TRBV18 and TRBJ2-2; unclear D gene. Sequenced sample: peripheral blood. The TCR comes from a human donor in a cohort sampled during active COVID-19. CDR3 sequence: CASHRLLSGGELFF. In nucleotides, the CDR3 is TGTGCCAGCCACCGTCTACTATCCGGCGGGGAGCTGTTTTTT.